The clone carrying this TCR beta chain occurred many times. This CDR3 has 9 residues. CDR1 is DFQATT, CDR2 SNEGSKA, per germline (reference sequence). V was pared by 4 bases and J by 7 bases, with 1 base between. This record belongs to a study of patients and donors after allogeneic stem cell transplantation. Via MiXCR, TCRdb re-called the RT-PCR reads, giving one row per CDR3 protein. This repertoire shows 20,000 or so distinct CDR3 sequences, 4.5% to 6% found once; its top ten account for 35% to 50%. This chain connects TRBV20-1 to TRBJ2-2; D ambiguous. The source is a human donor who was either an allogeneic HSCT recipient or a stem cell or donor lymphocyte infusion donor (not recorded which). It is not recorded whose cells these are; they may come from a transplant donor. Sequenced material: blood, either unsorted or a sorted T cell fraction (not recorded which). This chain's CDR3 is CSAIGELFF. The CDR3 DNA is TGCAGTGCTATCGGGGAGCTGTTTTTT.